The sample holds a few counts of the clone carrying this T cell receptor beta chain. Its cognate antigen is unknown. These data belong to a study of T cells in Graves' hyperthyroidism and ophthalmopathy. Findings and limits, study-wide: Using 13 V-J features, a model discriminated ophthalmopathy from stable hyperthyroidism. Ophthalmopathy was predicted by the model a median of roughly 6 months ahead of onset. Most thyroid clonotypes that were expanded above 0.001 also turned up in blood.

Trimming removed 4 bases at V and 4 bases at J, with 13 bases between. Per the germline V gene, CDR1 is SQVTM and CDR2 is ANQGSEA. This CDR3 has 14 amino acids. It was RNA transcripts that yielded the amplified TCR beta CDR3 regions. During a first-round RT-PCR of the TCR CDR3, the HTBI primer set was used. TCRdb processed the multiplex PCR reads anew with MiXCR; each CDR3 protein has one entry. The repertoire includes some 300,000 distinct CDR3 sequences, approximately 12% of them detected once, and approximately 7.8% sits in the top ten. Cells are PBMCs isolated from over 7.5 ml of fresh blood. The source of this sequence is a woman in her twenties or thirties with Graves' hyperthyroidism that later progressed to Graves' ophthalmopathy. The V and J genes are TRBV29-1 and TRBJ2-2, with a weak D call TRBD1 (6 bases). Sequencing was performed on blood. CDR3 in amino acids: CSVVSQGSTGELFF. CDR3 coding DNA: TGCAGCGTTGTGTCGCAGGGGAGCACCGGGGAGCTGTTTTTT.